The present T cell receptor (beta chain) was sequenced within a study of blood T cell repertoires in COVID-19. The CDR3 sequence is 13 residues long. Losses at the gene ends were 6 bases for V and 6 bases for J; bases not matched to a gene: 4. CDR1 and CDR2 (germline): MNHEY, SMNVEV (reference sequence). This table comes from immunoSEQ multiplex PCR, and its TCRdb copy is limited to in-frame clones, with some not included. Here the sample spans hundreds of thousands of clones, around 87% being singletons. Input material: peripheral blood. The sequence was obtained from a woman in her forties or fifties with COVID-19, enrolled during active disease. The V gene is TRBV27, the J gene TRBJ2-7, with 11 bases identical to TRBD2. CDR3 DNA: TGTGCCAGCAGCCCTGGGACTAGCGGCGAGCAGTACTTC. This sequence encodes CASSPGTSGEQYF.